This section outlines one T cell receptor beta chain sequence together with its context. Its specificity is not known. The sample belongs to a study of shared clonotypes between healthy human individuals. Overall study results and limits: Sharing of clonotypes among donors was expected to vary with sequencing depth.

Per the germline V gene, CDR1 is SGHTA and CDR2 is FQGTGA. The CDR3 is made up of 16 amino acids. The V and J ends lost 1 base and 0 bases respectively, with 10 bases between them. Input per replicate PCR of unsorted PBMC was about 270 ng DNA, corresponding to tens of thousands of T cell genomes. Here immunoSEQ multiplex PCR was the method, and the copy in TCRdb shows in-frame clones only, minus some. The profile shows 450,000 to 500,000 clones, approximately 81% of them singletons. Genomic DNA from unsorted samples was obtained from about 88 million PBMCs (per sample). The rearrangement uses TRBV7-3 and TRBJ2-1; D may match TRBD1 or TRBD2 (5 bases each). The TCR was taken from a woman aged 35 to 49 in good health. Some clones in this sample may be carry-over from other donors' samples. The sequenced sample consisted of PBMCs. CDR3 in amino acids: CASSLMGDSSYNEQFF. In DNA, the CDR3 is TGTGCCAGCAGCTTAATGGGGGATAGCTCCTACAATGAGCAGTTCTTC.